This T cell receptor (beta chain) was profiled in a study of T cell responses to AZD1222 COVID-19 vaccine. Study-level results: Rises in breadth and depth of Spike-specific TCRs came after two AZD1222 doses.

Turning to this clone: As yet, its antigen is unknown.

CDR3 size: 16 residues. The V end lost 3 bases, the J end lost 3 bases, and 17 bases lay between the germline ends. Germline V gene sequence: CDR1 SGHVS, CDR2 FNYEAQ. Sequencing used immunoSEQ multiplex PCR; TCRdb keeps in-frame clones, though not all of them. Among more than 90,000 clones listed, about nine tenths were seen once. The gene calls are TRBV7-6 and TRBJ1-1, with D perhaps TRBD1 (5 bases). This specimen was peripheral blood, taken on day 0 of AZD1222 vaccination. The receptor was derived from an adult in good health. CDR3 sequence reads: CASSFRTPSGDTEAFF. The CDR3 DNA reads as TGTGCCAGCAGCTTTCGGACACCTTCGGGGGACACTGAAGCTTTCTTT. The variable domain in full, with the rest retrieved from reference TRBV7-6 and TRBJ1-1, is GAGVSQSPRYKVTKRGQDVALRCDPISGHVSLYWYRQALGQGPEFLTYFNYEAQQDKSGLPNDRFSAERPEGSISTLTIQRTEQRDSAMYRCASSFRTPSGDTEAFFGQGTRLTVV.